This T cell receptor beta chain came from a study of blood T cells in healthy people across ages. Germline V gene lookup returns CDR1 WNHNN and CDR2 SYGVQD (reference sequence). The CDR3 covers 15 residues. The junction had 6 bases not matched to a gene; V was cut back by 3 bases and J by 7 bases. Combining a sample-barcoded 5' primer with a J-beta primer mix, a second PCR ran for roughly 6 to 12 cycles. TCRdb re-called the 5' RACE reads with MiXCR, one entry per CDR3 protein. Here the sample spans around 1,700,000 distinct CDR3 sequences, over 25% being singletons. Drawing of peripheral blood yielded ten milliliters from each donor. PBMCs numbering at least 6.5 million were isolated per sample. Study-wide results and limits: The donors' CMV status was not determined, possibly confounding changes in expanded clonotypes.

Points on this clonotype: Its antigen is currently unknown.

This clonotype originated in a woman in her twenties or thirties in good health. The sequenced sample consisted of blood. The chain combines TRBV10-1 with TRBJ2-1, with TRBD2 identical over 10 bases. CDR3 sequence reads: CASSEGLAGENEQFF. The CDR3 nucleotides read TGCGCCAGCAGTGAAGGTCTAGCGGGGGAGAATGAGCAGTTCTTC.